The clone carrying this TCR beta chain was seen repeatedly, ten times or more. Its antigen remains unknown. The record originates from a study of T cells in Graves' hyperthyroidism and ophthalmopathy. Regarding the study as a whole: Progression to ophthalmopathy was predicted a median of 6.5 months early.

CDR3 length: 13 residues. Trimming removed 0 bases from V and 5 bases from J, with 9 bases in between. Germline-derived CDR1 and CDR2 are SGDLS and YYNGEE. Amplification of TCR beta CDR3 regions used RNA as the template. First-round RT-PCR targeting the TCR CDR3 was performed with the HTBI primer set. TCRdb reanalysed the multiplex PCR reads using MiXCR and keeps one entry per CDR3 protein. The data hold about 400,000 distinct CDR3 sequences, with around 13% observed a single time. Sequenced: blood. This receptor was taken from a woman in her twenties or thirties with Graves' ophthalmopathy. The V call is TRBV9, the J call TRBJ2-7, with D possibly matching TRBD1 (5 bases). CDR3 residues: CASSVGPRDEQYF. DNA for the CDR3: TGTGCCAGCAGCGTAGGTCCCAGGGACGAGCAGTACTTC.